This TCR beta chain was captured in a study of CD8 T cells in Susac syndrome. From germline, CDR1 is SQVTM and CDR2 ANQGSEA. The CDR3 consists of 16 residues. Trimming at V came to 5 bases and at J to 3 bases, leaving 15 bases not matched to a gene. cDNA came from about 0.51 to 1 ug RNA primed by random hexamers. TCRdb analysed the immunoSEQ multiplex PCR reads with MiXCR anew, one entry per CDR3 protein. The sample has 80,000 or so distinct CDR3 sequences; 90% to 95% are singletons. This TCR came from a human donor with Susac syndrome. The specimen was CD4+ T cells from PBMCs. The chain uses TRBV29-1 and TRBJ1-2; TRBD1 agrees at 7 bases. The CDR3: CSVPSRHHRGDYGYTF. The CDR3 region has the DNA TGCAGCGTTCCTTCTCGCCACCACAGGGGAGACTATGGCTACACCTTC.